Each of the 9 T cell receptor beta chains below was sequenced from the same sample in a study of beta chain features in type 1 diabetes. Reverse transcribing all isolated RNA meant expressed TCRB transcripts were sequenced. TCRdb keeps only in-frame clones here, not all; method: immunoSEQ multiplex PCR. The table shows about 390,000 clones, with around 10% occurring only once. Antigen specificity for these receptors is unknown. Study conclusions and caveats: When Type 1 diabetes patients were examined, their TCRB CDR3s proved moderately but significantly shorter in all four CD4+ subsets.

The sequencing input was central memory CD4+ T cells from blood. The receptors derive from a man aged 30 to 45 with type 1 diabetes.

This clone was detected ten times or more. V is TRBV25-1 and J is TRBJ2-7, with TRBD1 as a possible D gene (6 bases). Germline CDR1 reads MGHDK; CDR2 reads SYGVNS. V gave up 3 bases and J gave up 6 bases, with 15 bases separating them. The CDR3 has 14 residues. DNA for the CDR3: TGTGCCAGCAGTGATGGGACAAAGTCGGCCGAGCAGTACTTC. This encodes CASSDGTKSAEQYF.

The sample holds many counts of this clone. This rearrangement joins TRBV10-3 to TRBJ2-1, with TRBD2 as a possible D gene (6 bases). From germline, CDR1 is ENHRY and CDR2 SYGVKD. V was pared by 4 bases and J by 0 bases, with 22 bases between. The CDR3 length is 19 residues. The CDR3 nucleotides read TGTGCCATCAGTGGGGCTAGCGTAAAGATCCAGAGCTCCTACAATGAGCAGTTCTTC. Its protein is CAISGASVKIQSSYNEQFF.

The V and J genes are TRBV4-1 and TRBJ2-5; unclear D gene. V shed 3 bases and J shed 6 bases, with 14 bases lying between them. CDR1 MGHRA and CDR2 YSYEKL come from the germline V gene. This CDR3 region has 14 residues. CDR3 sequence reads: CASSQWPEVKTQYF. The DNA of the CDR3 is TGCGCCAGCAGCCAGTGGCCCGAGGTAAAGACCCAGTACTTC.

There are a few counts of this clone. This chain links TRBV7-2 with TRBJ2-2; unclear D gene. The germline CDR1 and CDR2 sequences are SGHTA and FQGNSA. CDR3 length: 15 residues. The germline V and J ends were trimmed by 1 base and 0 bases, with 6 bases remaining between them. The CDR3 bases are TGTGCCAGCAGCTTAGAAGTCACGAACACCGGGGAGCTGTTTTTT. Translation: CASSLEVTNTGELFF.

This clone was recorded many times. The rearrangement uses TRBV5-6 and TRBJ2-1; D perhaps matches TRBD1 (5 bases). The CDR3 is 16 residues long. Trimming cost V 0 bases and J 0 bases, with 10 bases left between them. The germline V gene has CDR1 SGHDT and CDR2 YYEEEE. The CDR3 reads CASSLDPTVSYNEQFF. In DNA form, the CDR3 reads TGTGCCAGCAGCTTGGATCCGACAGTCTCCTACAATGAGCAGTTCTTC. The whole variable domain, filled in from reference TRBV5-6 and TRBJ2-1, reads DAGVTQSPTHLIKTRGQQVTLRCSPKSGHDTVSWYQQALGQGPQFIFQYYEEEERQRGNFPDRFSGHQFPNYSSELNVNALLLGDSALYLCASSLDPTVSYNEQFFGPGTRLTVL.

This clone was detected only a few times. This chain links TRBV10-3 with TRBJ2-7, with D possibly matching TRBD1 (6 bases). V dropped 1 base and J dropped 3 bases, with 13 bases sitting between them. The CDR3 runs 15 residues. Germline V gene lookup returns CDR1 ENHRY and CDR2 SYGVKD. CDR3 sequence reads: CAISELGAGDYEQYF. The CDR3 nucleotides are TGTGCCATCAGTGAGTTGGGGGCAGGAGACTACGAGCAGTACTTC.

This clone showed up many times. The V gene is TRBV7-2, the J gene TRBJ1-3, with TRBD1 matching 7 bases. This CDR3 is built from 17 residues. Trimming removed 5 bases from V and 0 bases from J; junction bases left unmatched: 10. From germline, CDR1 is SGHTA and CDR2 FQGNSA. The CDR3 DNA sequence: TGTGCCAGCAGCCCGACGCCCCAGGGGGGCTCTGGAAACACCATATATTTT. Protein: CASSPTPQGGSGNTIYF.

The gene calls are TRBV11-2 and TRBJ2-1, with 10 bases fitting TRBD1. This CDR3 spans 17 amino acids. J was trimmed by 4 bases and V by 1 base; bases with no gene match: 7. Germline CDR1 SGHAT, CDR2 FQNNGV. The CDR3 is CASSLGRTGGFYNEQFF. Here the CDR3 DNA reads TGTGCCAGCAGCTTAGGGCGGACAGGGGGATTTTACAATGAGCAGTTCTTC.

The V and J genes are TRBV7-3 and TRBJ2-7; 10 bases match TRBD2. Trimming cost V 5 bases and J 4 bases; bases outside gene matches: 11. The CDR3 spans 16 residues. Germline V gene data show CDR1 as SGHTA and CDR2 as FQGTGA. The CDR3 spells CASSRLAGGIGYEQYF. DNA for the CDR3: TGTGCCAGCAGCCGATTAGCGGGAGGAATTGGGTACGAGCAGTACTTC.